There are a few counts of the clone carrying this T cell receptor (beta chain). Its specificity is unknown. The CDR3 is 15 residues long. V dropped 5 bases and J dropped 2; count of bases not matched to a gene: 9. Germline CDR1 reads DFQATT; CDR2 reads SNEGSKA (reference sequence). This record belongs to a study of post-analysis software for immune sequencing data. The TCR beta cDNA libraries carried unique molecular identifiers. Out of roughly 0.85 to 11 million T cells, about 510,000 cDNA molecules were generated. TCRdb re-called the PCR reads with MiXCR, one entry per CDR3 protein. The table records 450,000 to 700,000 distinct CDR3 sequences, roughly 47% of them present only once. Study-wide findings and caveats: Roughly 5 TRBV segments (TRBV5-6, TRBV5-1 and TRBV20-1 among them) occurred more frequently in patients than in controls.

The receptor comes from a girl aged 10 to 17 with multiple sclerosis. The chain uses TRBV20-1 and TRBJ2-5; 9 positions match TRBD2. The sample was blood. Written as DNA, the CDR3 is TGCAGTGCTCTTCCCCGGGCGGGAGGGCAAGAGACCCAGTACTTC. This translates into CSALPRAGGQETQYF.